The clone carrying this T cell receptor beta chain has a single count. This specimen belongs to a study of shared clonotypes between healthy human individuals. Assay used: immunoSEQ multiplex PCR; TCRdb lists only in-frame clones, some missing. There are 1,400,000 or so clones in the sample; 98% to 99% occur only once, and approximately 0.4% lies in the top ten. The germline V gene encodes CDR1 SEHNR and CDR2 FQNEAQ (reference sequence). This CDR3 contains 13 residues. V trimming: 5 bases; J trimming: 4 bases; junction bases outside the gene matches: 3. The chain links TRBV7-9 to TRBJ2-5, with TRBD1 matching over 8 bases. The source is a man aged 30-40 years in good health. The specimen was naive CD4+ T cells sorted from blood. The subset: CD45RA+ positively selected. CDR3 sequence: CASSLGQGETQYF. The CDR3 nucleotides read TGTGCCAGCAGCCTCGGACAGGGAGAGACCCAGTACTTC.